This is a list of T cell receptor beta chains from one sample in a study of cytomegalovirus exposure and HLA in healthy donors. Method: immunoSEQ multiplex PCR; TCRdb's copy keeps in-frame clones and lacks some. Of about 110,000 clones in the sample, roughly 80% were seen once. Sequencing input: PBMCs. These receptors were taken from a man between 25 and 39 years old in good health and CMV-seropositive. CDR3s leave out the opening cysteine and the closing phenylalanine or tryptophan. Fields, in order: J gene, V gene, CDR3 protein.

J: TRBJ2-2; V: TRBV5-4; CDR3: ASSLVAGRYAGELF
J: TRBJ2-7; V: TRBV19; CDR3: ASTPLGSREQY
J: TRBJ2-2; V: TRBV10-3; CDR3: AIRSGLAGGPGTGELF
J: TRBJ2-3; V: TRBV4-1; CDR3: ASSQEVISSGSTDTQY
J: TRBJ1-3; V: TRBV6-5; CDR3: ASRPTGEKGNTIY
J: TRBJ1-4; V: TRBV7-9; CDR3: ASSPGQRKNEKLF
J: TRBJ1-1; V: TRBV29-1; CDR3: SAKGQRNTEAF
J: TRBJ2-1; V: TRBV14; CDR3: ASSQGTSGGHNEQF
J: TRBJ2-1; V: TRBV30; CDR3: AWRGRNAADEQF
J: TRBJ1-2; V: TRBV7-2; CDR3: ASSPGTGPGYT
J: TRBJ1-1; V: TRBV6-5; CDR3: ASSPSWSDTEAF
J: TRBJ2-3; V: TRBV7-9; CDR3: ASSLELAGATDTQY
J: -; V: TRBV6-5; CDR3: ASSREGTASYEQY
J: TRBJ2-7; V: TRBV7-8; CDR3: ASSLEADVPGEQY
J: TRBJ2-3; V: TRBV13; CDR3: ASSLITAGGDTQY
J: TRBJ2-1; V: TRBV27; CDR3: ASSSRDYYEQF
J: TRBJ2-7; V: TRBV5-1; CDR3: ASSQGTGGTEQY
J: TRBJ1-2; V: TRBV6-4; CDR3: ASSLQGGYGYT
J: TRBJ2-5; V: TRBV5-4; CDR3: ASSLGGSGGQETQY
J: TRBJ2-7; V: TRBV10-1; CDR3: ASSGTGIHEQY
J: -; V: TRBV28; CDR3: ASSFEGYEQY
J: TRBJ2-2; V: TRBV3-2; CDR3: APRGELF
J: TRBJ2-7; V: TRBV30; CDR3: AWSVGTGQLQY
J: TRBJ1-6; V: TRBV13; CDR3: ASSQRGGAYNSPLH
J: TRBJ2-7; V: TRBV6-5; CDR3: ASRTTAGTRHEQY
J: TRBJ2-1; V: TRBV2; CDR3: ASNPDRGQF
J: TRBJ2-1; V: TRBV14; CDR3: ASSADRVNEQF
J: TRBJ1-1; V: TRBV4-1; CDR3: ASSLLIGVNTEAF
J: TRBJ1-1; V: TRBV5-4; CDR3: ASSLLGATEAF
J: TRBJ1-6; V: TRBV28; CDR3: ASSLGRGEMGRGPLH
J: TRBJ1-1; V: TRBV4-1; CDR3: ASSQPGVTEAF
J: TRBJ2-3; V: TRBV6-1; CDR3: ASSGPPGGLTDTQY
J: TRBJ1-2; V: TRBV21-1; CDR3: ASSGRQGIIGYT
J: TRBJ2-1; V: TRBV10-1; CDR3: ASSERVSSNEQF
J: TRBJ2-2; V: TRBV6-1; CDR3: ASSDPGTYNTGELF
J: -; V: TRBV28; CDR3: ASSLTSGGNYEQY
J: TRBJ2-2; V: TRBV5-6; CDR3: ASSGYRVSATGELF
J: TRBJ1-2; V: TRBV18; CDR3: ASSVGQPANYGYT
J: TRBJ2-7; V: TRBV29-1; CDR3: SVERDSSMGEQY
J: TRBJ1-6; V: TRBV19; CDR3: ASSTTTGIVGSPLH
J: TRBJ2-5; V: TRBV6-1; CDR3: ASTIQDRGQETQY
J: TRBJ2-3; V: TRBV7-6; CDR3: ASSVSGGADTQY
J: TRBJ1-2; V: TRBV5-1; CDR3: ASSLAGPDGYT
J: TRBJ2-1; V: TRBV15; CDR3: ATSRDRAGALGVEF
J: TRBJ2-5; V: TRBV5-6; CDR3: ASSLRMLETQY
J: TRBJ2-1; V: TRBV27; CDR3: ASSLVARNEQF
J: TRBJ2-1; V: TRBV25-1; CDR3: ASSDDSYAHNEQF
J: TRBJ2-1; V: TRBV2; CDR3: ASRRPGTGGDEQF
J: TRBJ1-6; V: TRBV18; CDR3: ASSLSTGINSPLH
J: TRBJ2-5; V: TRBV18; CDR3: ASSETSGGVRETQY
J: TRBJ1-2; V: TRBV7-6; CDR3: ASSPGEGARNYGYT
J: TRBJ2-4; V: TRBV5-4; CDR3: ASSLVGQGAKNIQY
J: TRBJ2-3; V: TRBV4-2; CDR3: ASSLSAWTSGGADTQY
J: TRBJ2-7; V: TRBV6-6; CDR3: ASTQNDARLGYEQY
J: TRBJ2-3; V: TRBV9; CDR3: ASSSSSGAPTDTQY
J: TRBJ2-7; V: TRBV4-2; CDR3: ASSQDTLRAPREQY